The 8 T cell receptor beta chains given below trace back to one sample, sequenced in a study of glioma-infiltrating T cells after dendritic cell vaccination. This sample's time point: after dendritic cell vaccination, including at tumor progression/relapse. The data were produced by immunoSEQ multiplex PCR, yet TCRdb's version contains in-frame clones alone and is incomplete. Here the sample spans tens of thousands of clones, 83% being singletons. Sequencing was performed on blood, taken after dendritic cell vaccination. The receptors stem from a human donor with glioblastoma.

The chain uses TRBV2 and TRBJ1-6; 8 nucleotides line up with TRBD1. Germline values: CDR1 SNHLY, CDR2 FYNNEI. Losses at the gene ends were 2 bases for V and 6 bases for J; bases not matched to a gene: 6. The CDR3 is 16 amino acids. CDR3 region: CASSERTGFSNSPLHF. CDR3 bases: TGTGCCAGCAGTGAAAGGACAGGGTTCAGTAATTCACCCCTCCACTTT. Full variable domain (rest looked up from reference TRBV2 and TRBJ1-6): EPEVTQTPSHQVTQMGQEVILRCVPISNHLYFYWYRQILGQKVEFLVSFYNNEISEKSEIFDDQFSVERPDGSNFTLKIRSTKLEDSAMYFCASSERTGFSNSPLHFGNGTRLTVT.

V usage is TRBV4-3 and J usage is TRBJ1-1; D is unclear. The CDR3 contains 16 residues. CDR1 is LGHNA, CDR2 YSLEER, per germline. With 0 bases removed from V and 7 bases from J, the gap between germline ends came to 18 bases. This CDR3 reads CASSQDQGGYKGEAFF. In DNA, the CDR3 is TGCGCCAGCAGCCAAGATCAAGGCGGCTATAAAGGTGAAGCTTTCTTT.

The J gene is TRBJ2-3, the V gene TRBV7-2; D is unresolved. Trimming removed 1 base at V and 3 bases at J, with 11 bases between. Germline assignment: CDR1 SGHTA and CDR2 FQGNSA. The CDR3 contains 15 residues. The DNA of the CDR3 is TGTGCCAGCAGCTTAGTCGGAGCAACGACAGATACGCAGTATTTT. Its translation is CASSLVGATTDTQYF.

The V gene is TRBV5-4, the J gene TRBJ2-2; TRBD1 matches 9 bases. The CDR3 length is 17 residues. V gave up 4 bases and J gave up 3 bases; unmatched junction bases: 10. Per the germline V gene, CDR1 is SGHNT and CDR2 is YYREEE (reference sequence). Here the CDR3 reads CASSIGTGTLDTGELFF. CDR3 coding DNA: TGTGCCAGCAGCATCGGGACAGGGACCCTTGACACCGGGGAGCTGTTTTTT.

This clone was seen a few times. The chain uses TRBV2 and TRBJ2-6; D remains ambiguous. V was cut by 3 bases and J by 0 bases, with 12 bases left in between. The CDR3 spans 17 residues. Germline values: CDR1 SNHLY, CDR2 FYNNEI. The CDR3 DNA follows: TGTGCCAGCAGTGATGTAAGGCGGAGCTCTGGGGCCAACGTCCTGACTTTC. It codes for CASSDVRRSSGANVLTF.

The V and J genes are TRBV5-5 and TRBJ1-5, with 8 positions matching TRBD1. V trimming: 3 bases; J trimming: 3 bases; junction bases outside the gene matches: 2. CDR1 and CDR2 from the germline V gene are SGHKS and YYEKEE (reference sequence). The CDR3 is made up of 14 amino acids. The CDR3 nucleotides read TGTGCCAGCAGCTGGGACAGGAACAATCAGCCCCAGCATTTT. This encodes CASSWDRNNQPQHF.

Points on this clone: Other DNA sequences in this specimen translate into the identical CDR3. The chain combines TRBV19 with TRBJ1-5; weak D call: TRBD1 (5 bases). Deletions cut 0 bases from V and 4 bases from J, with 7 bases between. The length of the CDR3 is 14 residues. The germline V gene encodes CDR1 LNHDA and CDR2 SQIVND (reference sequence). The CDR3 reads CASSIEGGNQPQHF. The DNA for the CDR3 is TGTGCCAGTAGTATAGAGGGGGGGAATCAGCCCCAGCATTTT.

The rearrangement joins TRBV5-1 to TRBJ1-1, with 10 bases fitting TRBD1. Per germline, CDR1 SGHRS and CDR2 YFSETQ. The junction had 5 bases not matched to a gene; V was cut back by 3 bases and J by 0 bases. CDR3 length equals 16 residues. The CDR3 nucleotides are TGCGCCAGCAGCTCACCCGACAGGGGGCTGAACACTGAAGCTTTCTTT. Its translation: CASSSPDRGLNTEAFF.